The 14 T cell receptor beta chains below come from one sample, sequenced in a study of beta chain features in type 1 diabetes. Expressed TCRB transcripts were sequenced because the isolated RNA had all been reverse transcribed beforehand. Profiling relied on immunoSEQ multiplex PCR, and the TCRdb table lists in-frame clones only, not all of them. The sample comprises some 400,000 clones, approximately 16% of which are singletons, and under 0.02% rests with the top ten. Material: naive CD4+ T cells from blood. These receptors were taken from a woman aged 18-29 years in good health.

Note on this clone: At one boundary the junction diverges from the germline segment, which might be a read error. The V call is TRBV27, the J call TRBJ2-1; TRBD2 aligns across 10 bases. Germline lookup yields CDR1 MNHEY and CDR2 SMNVEV (reference sequence). The length of the CDR3 is 17 residues. In nucleotides, the CDR3 is TGTGCCAGCAGTTTAAAGGGGCTGACGCTAGCGGGAGTCCCCACGATCTTC. It is translated as CASSLKGLTLAGVPTIF.

The rearrangement uses TRBV11-2 and TRBJ2-5; D is unclear. The germline V gene encodes CDR1 SGHAT and CDR2 FQNNGV. The V gene lost 3 bases and the J gene lost 5 bases, with 4 bases spanning the gap. The CDR3 has 11 residues. CDR3 sequence reads: CASSLSETQYF. CDR3 bases: TGTGCCAGCAGCTTGTCGGAGACCCAGTACTTC.

This chain joins TRBV10-3 and TRBJ1-2; 7 bases match TRBD1. The germline V gene has CDR1 ENHRY and CDR2 SYGVKD. The CDR3 length is 14 residues. With 3 bases clipped from V and 4 bases from J, the junction kept 5 bases outside the gene matches. The CDR3: CAISELRDSYGYTF. The CDR3 DNA is TGTGCCATCAGTGAATTGAGGGACAGCTATGGCTACACCTTC.

This chain links TRBV28 with TRBJ2-2, with TRBD1 matching 8 bases. The CDR3 is 16 amino acids. Per the germline V gene, CDR1 is MDHEN and CDR2 is SYDVKM. Trimming took 7 bases from V and 0 from J; bases not matched to a gene: 7. This CDR3 reads CASIFQGAANTGELFF. The CDR3 region has the DNA TGTGCCAGCATATTCCAGGGGGCCGCGAACACCGGGGAGCTGTTTTTT.

Note on this clone: A junction end diverges from the germline sequence, so it may reflect a read error. The genes are TRBV7-9 and TRBJ2-1; the match to TRBD2 covers 8 bases. The CDR3 spans 12 residues. Germline CDR1 and CDR2: SEHNR and FQNEAQ (reference sequence). CDR3 sequence (DNA): TGTGCCAGCAGCTTACCGAGCGGGAGCGGGCTCTTC. It is translated as CASSLPSGSGLF.

This clone appeared a few times. The chain combines TRBV5-1 with TRBJ1-2; 10 nucleotides align to TRBD1. The germline CDR1 and CDR2 sequences are SGHRS and YFSETQ. V lost 4 bases, J lost 4 bases, and 4 bases stayed unmatched. This CDR3 region has 14 residues. The CDR3 sequence: CASSQGTGAYGYTF. In DNA, the CDR3 is TGCGCCAGCAGCCAAGGGACAGGGGCCTATGGCTACACCTTC.

The chain employs TRBV7-2 and TRBJ1-2; D may be TRBD1 (5 bases). V shed 5 bases and J shed 10 bases, with 20 bases lying between them. The CDR3 length is 14 residues. Germline V gene data show CDR1 as SGHTA and CDR2 as FQGNSA. CDR3 in amino acids: CASSGAIDRRDYTF. CDR3 DNA sequence: TGTGCCAGCAGCGGGGCAATCGACCGAAGGGACTACACCTTC.

The V call is TRBV25-1, the J call TRBJ2-3; 10 nucleotides align to TRBD1. V lost 4 bases, J lost 4 bases, and 11 bases stayed unmatched. CDR1 is MGHDK, CDR2 SYGVNS, per germline. There are 17 residues in the CDR3. Here the CDR3 reads CASSAEPGTGVPDTQYF. The CDR3 nucleotides read TGTGCCAGCAGTGCAGAGCCCGGGACAGGGGTACCAGATACGCAGTATTTT.

The table lists this clone with a few counts. V and J are TRBV7-9 and TRBJ2-3, with TRBD2 identical over 13 bases. J lost 6 bases, V lost 0 bases, and 6 bases had no gene match. The CDR3 extends over 17 amino acids. From germline, CDR1 is SEHNR and CDR2 FQNEAQ (reference sequence). This CDR3 reads CASSLALRTSGSDTQYF. DNA of the CDR3: TGTGCCAGCAGCTTAGCGCTTAGGACTAGCGGGAGTGATACGCAGTATTTT. Complete variable domain (other parts from reference TRBV7-9 and TRBJ2-3): DTGVSQNPRHKITKRGQNVTFRCDPISEHNRLYWYRQTLGQGPEFLTYFQNEAQLEKSRLLSDRFSAERPKGSFSTLEIQRTEQGDSAMYLCASSLALRTSGSDTQYFGPGTRLTVL.

The chain is built from TRBV15 and TRBJ2-3, with TRBD2 matching 9 bases. The CDR3 runs to 16 residues. V gave up 4 bases and J gave up 0 bases; unmatched junction bases: 5. Per germline, CDR1 LNHNV and CDR2 YYDKDF (reference sequence). The CDR3 coding sequence is TGTGCCACCAGCAAGACCCTAGCGGGAAGCACAGATACGCAGTATTTT. Its protein is CATSKTLAGSTDTQYF.

The chain carries TRBV29-1 and TRBJ2-7, with 8 bases fitting TRBD1. The CDR3 length is 15 residues. V lost 7 bases and J lost 1; bases outside the gene matches: 12. Per germline, CDR1 SQVTM and CDR2 ANQGSEA. The CDR3 here is CSAAETGAGSYEQYF. DNA of the CDR3: TGCAGCGCCGCTGAGACAGGGGCAGGATCCTACGAGCAGTACTTC.

The rearrangement uses TRBV15 and TRBJ1-1, with D uncertain. This CDR3 contains 12 residues. V lost 1 base, J lost 3 bases, and 3 bases lay in between. Germline lookup yields CDR1 LNHNV and CDR2 YYDKDF (reference sequence). CDR3 nucleotides: TGTGCCACCAGCAGAGCGGACACTGAAGCTTTCTTT. Amino acid sequence: CATSRADTEAFF.

This clone was detected only a few times. The rearrangement uses TRBV5-6 and TRBJ1-2; weak D call: TRBD1 (6 bases). With 4 bases removed from V and 0 bases from J, the gap between germline ends came to 10 bases. Germline values: CDR1 SGHDT, CDR2 YYEEEE. The length of the CDR3 is 14 residues. CDR3 residues: CASSAGQSNYGYTF. The CDR3, as DNA: TGTGCCAGCAGCGCCGGACAGTCTAACTATGGCTACACCTTC.

This clone was seen a handful of times. This sequence joins TRBV7-2 and TRBJ1-1, with D perhaps matching TRBD1 (5 bases). Trimming took 6 bases from V and 1 from J, leaving 15 bases between them. The CDR3 is 15 amino acids. The germline gives CDR1 SGHTA, CDR2 FQGNSA. CDR3 in amino acids: CASRAHRQRNTEAFF. CDR3 DNA sequence: TGTGCCAGCAGGGCTCACCGACAGAGGAACACTGAAGCTTTCTTT.